These 16 T cell receptor beta chains were all obtained from the same sample, sequenced in a study of blood T cell repertoires in COVID-19. Profiled with immunoSEQ multiplex PCR; TCRdb holds only in-frame clones, not every one. The table includes just over 250,000 clones, about 80% detected once. The sample consisted of PBMCs or T cells enriched from blood (not recorded which). These receptors were taken from a man younger than 40 with acute COVID-19.

This clone was counted at least ten times. The chain links TRBV24-1 to TRBJ2-2; D remains unclear. The V end was cut by 5 bases, the J end by 3 bases, with 12 bases between. This CDR3 region has 15 residues. CDR1 is KGHDR and CDR2 is SFDVKD in the germline V gene. CDR3 DNA: TGTGCCACCAGTGCCGCGTCCAGCGACACCGGGGAGCTGTTTTTT. Translation: CATSAASSDTGELFF.

The chain joins TRBV11-3 to TRBJ1-4, with D possibly TRBD1 on 6 matching bases. V lost 5 bases and J 0 bases, leaving 16 bases between the germline ends. The CDR3 runs to 17 residues. Looked up from germline, CDR1 is SGHNT and CDR2 is YENEEA. This CDR3 reads CASSPSGWGPTNEKLFF. CDR3 nucleotides: TGTGCCAGCAGCCCCTCAGGCTGGGGGCCAACTAATGAAAAACTGTTTTTT.

The V gene is TRBV5-4, the J gene TRBJ1-2, with D possibly TRBD1 on 5 matching bases. The germline V gene encodes CDR1 SGHNT and CDR2 YYREEE (reference sequence). V was trimmed by 5 bases and J by 4 bases, leaving 18 bases between them. The CDR3 loop spans 15 amino acids. CDR3 region: CASSKRVGEAYGYTF. CDR3 coding DNA: TGTGCCAGCAGTAAACGTGTGGGGGAGGCCTATGGCTACACCTTC.

This rearrangement joins TRBV3-1 (or the pseudogene TRBV3-2) to TRBJ1-6; maybe TRBD1 (5 bases). CDR1 LGHDT and CDR2 YNNKEL come from the germline V gene (reference sequence). Trimming left V 1 base short and J 14 bases short, with 12 bases between. The CDR3 spans 13 residues. The CDR3 loop is CASSQGQGFALHF. The CDR3, as DNA: TGTGCCAGCAGCCAAGGTCAGGGATTCGCCCTCCACTTT.

This chain joins TRBV7-2 and TRBJ1-2; D call uncertain. V lost 0 bases to trimming and J lost 8 bases, with 13 bases between them. The germline CDR1 and CDR2 sequences are SGHTA and FQGNSA. This CDR3 contains 14 residues. The CDR3 loop reads CASSLATAPSGYTF. The CDR3, as DNA: TGTGCCAGCAGCTTAGCCACAGCCCCGTCCGGCTACACCTTC.

This clone was counted many times. The rearrangement uses TRBV25-1 and TRBJ2-2; a possible D gene is TRBD1 (6 bases). Germline values: CDR1 MGHDK, CDR2 SYGVNS. The CDR3 length is 14 residues. V was cut by 4 bases and J by 4 bases, with 10 bases left in between. DNA for the CDR3: TGTGCCAGCAGTGTATTACAGGGCACCGGGGAGCTGTTTTTT. It specifies CASSVLQGTGELFF.

The chain links TRBV15 to TRBJ1-1; D gene unclear. The CDR3 runs to 12 residues. V was cut by 0 bases and J by 11 bases, with 10 bases left in between. The germline CDR1 and CDR2 sequences are LNHNV and YYDKDF (reference sequence). CDR3 amino acids: CATSRDDIVAFF. CDR3 nucleotide sequence: TGTGCCACCAGCAGAGATGACATCGTCGCTTTCTTT. Based on the CDR3 plus reference TRBV15 and TRBJ1-1, the full variable domain is DAMVIQNPRYQVTQFGKPVTLSCSQTLNHNVMYWYQQKSSQAPKLLFHYYDKDFNNEADTPDNFQSRRPNTSFCFLDIRSPGLGDTAMYLCATSRDDIVAFFGQGTRLTVV.

This clone was seen more than once but under ten times. The CDR3 region is CASSPTKQIQGDSGNTIYF. The DNA of the CDR3 is TGTGCCAGCAGCCCAACCAAACAAATACAGGGAGACTCTGGAAACACCATATATTTT. The chain links TRBV7-9 to TRBJ1-3; D possibly corresponds to TRBD1 (6 bases). The CDR3 has 19 residues. Deletions cut 5 bases from V and 0 bases from J, with 23 bases between. Looked up from germline, CDR1 is SEHNR and CDR2 is FQNEAQ (reference sequence).

CDR3 DNA sequence: TGTGCCAGCATCGCCAGCGGGGGCAATGAGCAGTTCTTC. It codes for CASIASGGNEQFF. The V call is TRBV12-3 or TRBV12-4, the J call TRBJ2-1; TRBD2 agrees at 8 bases. The CDR3 is 13 amino acids. The junction had 5 bases not matched to a gene; V was cut back by 7 bases and J by 6 bases.

The chain recombines TRBV19 with TRBJ1-2; D not resolved. The CDR3 is made up of 17 amino acids. Trimming left V 3 bases short and J 6 bases short, with 23 bases between. Germline CDR1 is LNHDA and CDR2 is SQIVND (reference sequence). Here the CDR3 reads CASSIGGRAHAGDGYTF. The CDR3 DNA reads TGTGCCAGTAGTATCGGAGGGCGGGCCCACGCCGGGGATGGCTACACCTTC.

The chain uses TRBV4-1 and TRBJ2-3; no definite D call. Between the trimmed V and J ends, which lost 6 bases and 4 bases, there was a span of 14 bases. Germline CDR1 MGHRA, CDR2 YSYEKL. The CDR3 spans 14 residues. This CDR3 reads CASSLLEKSDTQYF. The CDR3 DNA is TGCGCCAGCAGTCTCCTAGAAAAGTCAGATACGCAGTATTTT.

The chain couples TRBV11-2 to TRBJ1-2, with 12 positions matching TRBD1. The CDR3 spans 15 residues. Germline lookup yields CDR1 SGHAT and CDR2 FQNNGV. Trimming removed 4 bases from V and 8 bases from J; junction bases left unmatched: 8. For the CDR3, the DNA is TGTGCCAGCAGCTCCGTGGGACAGGGGGCGGGCGGCTACACCTTC. Its translation: CASSSVGQGAGGYTF.

V and J are TRBV19 and TRBJ1-5; D gene ambiguous. Trimming removed 10 bases at V and 6 bases at J, with 25 bases between. This CDR3 comprises 16 residues. The germline V gene encodes CDR1 LNHDA and CDR2 SQIVND (reference sequence). The CDR3 spells CATKMGGSKFVQPQHF. For the CDR3, the DNA is TGTGCCACAAAAATGGGAGGGTCTAAATTCGTTCAGCCCCAGCATTTT.

This clone has only one observation. The chain employs TRBV30 and TRBJ2-7, with D perhaps TRBD1 (5 bases). In germline, CDR1 is GTSNPN, CDR2 SVGIG (reference sequence). V lost 2 bases to trimming and J lost 1 base, with 27 bases between them. There are 19 residues in the CDR3. CDR3 sequence reads: CAWSLLEKTDSTPSYEQYV. Here the CDR3 DNA reads TGTGCCTGGAGTCTTTTAGAAAAGACAGACTCAACTCCATCCTACGAGCAGTACGTC.

The gene calls are TRBV3-1 (or the pseudogene TRBV3-2) and TRBJ1-1; D is possibly TRBD1 (6 bases). V lost 3 bases, J lost 0 bases, and 8 bases lay in between. The CDR3 is made up of 14 amino acids. Germline CDR1 and CDR2: LGHDT and YNNKEL (reference sequence). CDR3 bases: TGTGCCAGCAGCCACCAGGGGCTGAACACTGAAGCTTTCTTT. Its translation: CASSHQGLNTEAFF.

This sequence joins TRBV28 and TRBJ1-5; 7 nucleotides align to TRBD1. Germline V gene data show CDR1 as MDHEN and CDR2 as SYDVKM. The CDR3 totals 15 residues. The ends lost 7 bases at V and 6 bases at J; junction bases unmatched: 12. The CDR3 sequence: CASTVEGARRQPQHF. The CDR3, as DNA: TGTGCCAGCACGGTTGAGGGGGCGCGTCGTCAGCCCCAGCATTTT.